The subject of this entry is one TCR beta chain. Profiled with immunoSEQ multiplex PCR; TCRdb holds only in-frame clones, not every one. Altogether roughly 76,000 clones are present, around 87% being singletons, with the ten largest covering approximately 11%. These data originate in a study of blood T cell repertoires in COVID-19. J was trimmed by 7 bases and V by 6 bases; bases with no gene match: 5. The CDR3 spans 14 residues. Germline CDR1 and CDR2: MDHEN and SYDVKM. Sequenced material: peripheral blood. The chain couples TRBV28 to TRBJ1-6; 8 bases agree with TRBD1. The sequence was collected from a woman aged 18-29 years with acute or convalescent COVID-19. The CDR3 DNA reads TGTGCCAGCAGACTCAACAGGGGGAATTCACCCCTCCACTTT. Translating it yields CASRLNRGNSPLHF.